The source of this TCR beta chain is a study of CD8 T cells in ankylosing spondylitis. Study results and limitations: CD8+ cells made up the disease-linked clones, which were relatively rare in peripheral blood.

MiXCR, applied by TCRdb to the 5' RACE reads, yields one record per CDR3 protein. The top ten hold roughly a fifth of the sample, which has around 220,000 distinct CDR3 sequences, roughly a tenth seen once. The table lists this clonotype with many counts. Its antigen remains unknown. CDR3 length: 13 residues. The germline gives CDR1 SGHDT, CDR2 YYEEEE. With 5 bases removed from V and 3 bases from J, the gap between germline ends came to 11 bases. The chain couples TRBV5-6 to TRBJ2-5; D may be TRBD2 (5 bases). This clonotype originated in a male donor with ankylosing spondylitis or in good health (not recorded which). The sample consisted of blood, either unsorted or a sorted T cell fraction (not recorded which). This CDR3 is CASSSGIKETQYF. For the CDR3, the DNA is TGTGCCAGCAGTTCCGGGATCAAAGAGACCCAGTACTTC.